This passage covers 26 T cell receptor beta chains from one sample sequenced in a study of cytomegalovirus exposure and HLA in healthy donors. Method: immunoSEQ multiplex PCR; TCRdb's copy keeps in-frame clones and lacks some. The data show fewer than 120,000 clones, roughly 89% seen once. Sequenced sample: PBMCs. The receptors originated from a young woman in good health and CMV-seronegative.

The rearrangement joins TRBV28 to TRBJ2-1, with a tentative D call TRBD2 (5 bases). Germline lookup yields CDR1 MDHEN and CDR2 SYDVKM. This CDR3 has 16 residues. The V end lost 3 bases, the J end lost 0 bases, and 12 bases lay between the germline ends. CDR3 sequence (DNA): TGTGCCAGCAGTTTCACGACGGGAAGCTCCTACAATGAGCAGTTCTTC. It specifies CASSFTTGSSYNEQFF.

The gene calls are TRBV6-5 and TRBJ1-6; D gene uncertain. The CDR3 covers 13 residues. Germline V gene sequence: CDR1 MNHEY, CDR2 SVGAGI. Deletions cut 6 bases from V and 4 bases from J, with 7 bases between. The CDR3 DNA is TGTGCCAGCAGCCTAGAATATAATTCACCCCTCCACTTT. Amino acids: CASSLEYNSPLHF.

This clone was seen a few times. This chain joins TRBV6-4 and TRBJ1-6, with 7 bases identical to TRBD1. The CDR3 runs 14 residues. The trim removed 4 bases at V and 7 bases at J, leaving 4 bases unmatched. The germline CDR1 and CDR2 sequences are MRHNA and SNTAGT. The CDR3 here is CASSGTGTNSPLHF. The CDR3 DNA reads as TGTGCCAGCAGTGGGACAGGTACCAATTCACCCCTCCACTTT.

The J gene is TRBJ1-6, the V gene TRBV5-4; D perhaps matches TRBD1 (5 bases). CDR3 length: 14 amino acids. Germline-derived CDR1 and CDR2 are SGHNT and YYREEE (reference sequence). Trimming took 9 bases from V and 10 from J, leaving 20 bases between them. CDR3 sequence (DNA): TGTGCCACAGCCTCGGACACTTTTCCCTCACCCCTCCACTTT. It translates to CATASDTFPSPLHF.

The rearrangement links TRBV9 to TRBJ2-3; 9 bases agree with TRBD1. The CDR3 covers 15 residues. With 5 bases clipped from V and 2 bases from J, the junction kept 6 bases outside the gene matches. CDR1 SGDLS and CDR2 YYNGEE come from the germline V gene. CDR3 in DNA: TGTGCCAGCAGTGGACAGGGGCGCTTCACAGATACGCAGTATTTT. Protein product: CASSGQGRFTDTQYF.

V gene TRBV18 combines with J gene TRBJ1-5; no firm D call. V lost 3 bases, J lost 5 bases, and 11 bases lay in between. In germline, CDR1 is KGHSH, CDR2 LQKENI. The CDR3 runs 14 residues. The CDR3 DNA sequence: TGTGCCAGCTCACCTCTAGAGGAGGATCAGCCCCAGCATTTT. Translated, it gives CASSPLEEDQPQHF.

The chain recombines TRBV6-1 with TRBJ2-5; 8 nucleotides agree with TRBD1. The CDR3 totals 14 residues. The J segment lost 4 bases and the V segment lost 7 bases, leaving 8 bases of the junction unmatched. Per the germline V gene, CDR1 is MNHNS and CDR2 is SASEGT. Here the CDR3 DNA reads TGTGCCAGCATCCCAGGGGGCGCGGCAGAGACCCAGTACTTC. Its translation is CASIPGGAAETQYF.

This chain links TRBV25-1 with TRBJ2-3; TRBD2 agrees at 14 bases. CDR1 and CDR2 from the germline V gene are MGHDK and SYGVNS. The CDR3 has 16 amino acids. The V and J ends lost 7 bases and 4 bases, in that order; junction bases with no gene match: 7. The CDR3 region has the DNA TGTGCCAGCACCCGGGGACTAGCGGGAGTGGCAGATACGCAGTATTTT. Its protein product is CASTRGLAGVADTQYF.

The chain couples TRBV11-2 to TRBJ2-7; D is uncertain. V was pared by 1 base and J by 1 base, with 5 bases between. This CDR3 comprises 13 residues. Germline loops: CDR1 SGHAT, CDR2 FQNNGV. Here the CDR3 reads CASSLGVSYEQYF. The CDR3 DNA sequence: TGTGCCAGCAGCTTAGGAGTTTCCTACGAGCAGTACTTC. Supplemented by reference TRBV11-2 and TRBJ2-7, the full variable domain reads EAGVAQSPRYKIIEKRQSVAFWCNPISGHATLYWYQQILGQGPKLLIQFQNNGVVDDSQLPKDRFSAERLKGVDSTLKIQPAKLEDSAVYLCASSLGVSYEQYFGPGTRLTVT.

The chain links TRBV6-5 to TRBJ1-2, with 7 bases fitting TRBD1. CDR3 length: 16 amino acids. Germline values: CDR1 MNHEY, CDR2 SVGAGI. With 2 bases clipped from V and 4 bases from J, the junction kept 10 bases outside the gene matches. CDR3 loop: CASSYGGTAITYGYTF. The CDR3 coding sequence is TGTGCCAGCAGTTACGGCGGGACAGCTATTACCTATGGCTACACCTTC.

This clone was recorded once. The chain employs TRBV6-4 and TRBJ2-3; 8 bases are shared with TRBD2. Germline values: CDR1 MRHNA, CDR2 SNTAGT. The V segment lost 3 bases and the J segment 5 bases; nucleotides outside the gene matches: 4. CDR3 size: 14 residues. In DNA, the CDR3 is TGTGCCAGCAGTGATCGGGGGGGAGTAGATACGCAGTATTTT. It is translated as CASSDRGGVDTQYF.

The V gene is TRBV6-1, the J gene TRBJ2-7, with 10 bases aligning to TRBD1. The CDR3 is 14 amino acids. The V and J ends lost 4 bases and 5 bases, in that order; junction bases with no gene match: 5. Per germline, CDR1 MNHNS and CDR2 SASEGT. The CDR3 DNA follows: TGTGCCAGCAGTGGGGGACAGGGGTCCAACGAGCAGTACTTC. Amino acid sequence: CASSGGQGSNEQYF.

This sequence joins TRBV5-8 and TRBJ1-4; D is possibly TRBD1 (5 bases). Germline lookup yields CDR1 SGHTS and CDR2 YDEGEE. With 4 bases removed from V and 0 bases from J, the gap between germline ends came to 13 bases. The CDR3 runs to 16 residues. The CDR3: CASSTRTSATNEKLFF. CDR3 coding DNA: TGTGCCAGCAGCACCAGGACATCTGCAACTAATGAAAAACTGTTTTTT.

This CDR3 is CAWSGEVKTSQEQYF. The CDR3 region has the DNA TGTGCCTGGAGTGGGGAGGTGAAGACCTCTCAGGAGCAGTACTTC. The J gene is TRBJ2-7, the V gene TRBV30; the D gene is possibly TRBD2 (6 bases). Trimming removed 1 base at V and 7 bases at J, with 20 bases between. The CDR3 length is 15 residues. Germline V gene sequence: CDR1 GTSNPN, CDR2 SVGIG (reference sequence).

The V and J genes are TRBV14 and TRBJ1-6, with unresolved D. Germline CDR1 reads SGHDN; CDR2 reads FVKESK. V was cut by 0 bases and J by 8 bases, with 14 bases left in between. The CDR3 is made up of 16 amino acids. As DNA, the CDR3 is TGTGCCAGCAGCCAAGATTCAGGCCTGGGTTATTCACCCCTCCACTTT. It encodes CASSQDSGLGYSPLHF.

The chain combines TRBV7-3 with TRBJ1-1; weak D call: TRBD1 (6 bases). CDR3 length: 16 residues. Trimming left V 5 bases short and J 4 bases short, with 20 bases between. Germline CDR1 reads SGHTA; CDR2 reads FQGTGA. The CDR3: CASSPLPFGGATEAFF. The CDR3 region has the DNA TGTGCCAGCAGCCCCCTCCCGTTCGGGGGGGCCACTGAAGCTTTCTTT.

The chain employs TRBV9 and TRBJ2-5; TRBD2 aligns across 12 bases. Germline trimming cut 3 bases from V and 5 bases from J; bases unmatched to any gene: 8. The germline V gene has CDR1 SGDLS and CDR2 YYNGEE. CDR3 length equals 16 residues. CDR3 in amino acids: CASSGPTSGSQETQYF. CDR3 bases: TGTGCCAGCAGCGGACCGACTAGCGGGAGCCAGGAGACCCAGTACTTC. The variable domain in full, completed from reference TRBV9 and TRBJ2-5, reads DSGVTQTPKHLITATGQRVTLRCSPRSGDLSVYWYQQSLDQGLQFLIQYYNGEERAKGNILERFSAQQFPDLHSELNLSSLELGDSALYFCASSGPTSGSQETQYFGPGTRLLVL.

The chain links TRBV28 to TRBJ1-5; tentatively, D is TRBD1 (5 bases). Per the germline V gene, CDR1 is MDHEN and CDR2 is SYDVKM. Trimming stripped 10 bases from V and 6 bases from J, with 19 bases between. The CDR3 consists of 14 residues. The CDR3 spells CATVTAPGGQPQHF. CDR3 coding DNA: TGTGCCACGGTGACAGCTCCTGGCGGTCAGCCCCAGCATTTT.

The gene calls are TRBV7-9 and TRBJ1-1; D call uncertain. There are 13 residues in the CDR3. The germline V gene encodes CDR1 SEHNR and CDR2 FQNEAQ (reference sequence). The ends were cut back, 1 base at V and 8 bases at J, with 11 bases in the middle. CDR3 loop: CASSLVGVQEAFF. The DNA for the CDR3 is TGTGCCAGCAGCTTAGTCGGGGTGCAGGAAGCTTTCTTT.

V and J are TRBV7-9 and TRBJ1-5; TRBD1 is a possible D gene (5 bases). V was shortened by 6 bases and J by 1 base, with 13 bases between the two germline ends. The germline V gene encodes CDR1 SEHNR and CDR2 FQNEAQ (reference sequence). The CDR3 runs 15 residues. The DNA for the CDR3 is TGTGCCAGCAGTTCCCCAGGGTTGAGCAATCAGCCCCAGCATTTT. It yields the protein CASSSPGLSNQPQHF.

V and J are TRBV30 and TRBJ2-7, with 7 bases that match TRBD1. With 3 bases clipped from V and 6 bases from J, the junction kept 11 bases outside the gene matches. The CDR3 length is 14 residues. CDR1 GTSNPN and CDR2 SVGIG come from the germline V gene (reference sequence). The CDR3 coding sequence is TGTGCCTGGAGAAAGGGGGCGATGTATGGCGAGCAGTACTTC. Its protein is CAWRKGAMYGEQYF.

J is TRBJ1-3 and V is TRBV6-5; possibly TRBD1 for D (6 bases). Per germline, CDR1 MNHEY and CDR2 SVGAGI. V dropped 6 bases and J dropped 9 bases, with 24 bases sitting between them. The CDR3 consists of 16 residues. This CDR3 reads CASSYPARGLAITIYF. The CDR3, as DNA: TGTGCCAGCAGCTACCCCGCCAGGGGCCTCGCGATCACCATATATTTT.

The genes are TRBV5-5 and TRBJ2-7, with unresolved D. Germline assignment: CDR1 SGHKS and CDR2 YYEKEE (reference sequence). V was clipped by 4 bases and J by 2 bases, with 10 bases between them. CDR3 length: 13 amino acids. The CDR3 DNA reads TGTGCCAGCAGCGCCGGGTCCGCCTACGAGCAGTACTTC. Amino acids: CASSAGSAYEQYF.

The chain uses TRBV28 and TRBJ1-1, with D possibly being TRBD1 (6 bases). In germline, CDR1 is MDHEN, CDR2 SYDVKM. The CDR3 totals 12 residues. The germline V and J ends were trimmed by 7 bases and 4 bases, with 10 bases remaining between them. The CDR3 loop is CASMLQGTEAFF. In DNA, the CDR3 is TGTGCCAGCATGTTACAGGGCACTGAAGCTTTCTTT.

The chain uses TRBV4-1 and TRBJ2-7, with a possible D match to TRBD1 (5 bases). V was shortened by 0 bases and J by 3 bases, with 6 bases between the two germline ends. This CDR3 comprises 13 residues. CDR1 and CDR2 (germline): MGHRA, YSYEKL. CDR3 sequence (DNA): TGCGCCAGCAGCCAAGAAAGGGGCTACGAGCAGTACTTC. Protein product: CASSQERGYEQYF.

This chain links TRBV7-2 with TRBJ1-1; tentatively, D is TRBD1 (6 bases). The germline CDR1 and CDR2 sequences are SGHTA and FQGNSA. This CDR3 comprises 13 residues. V lost 5 bases, J lost 8 bases, and 15 bases lay in between. CDR3 DNA: TGTGCCAGCAGCCCGGCCCCCGGGACAGAAGCTTTCTTT. Protein: CASSPAPGTEAFF.